This passage covers 14 T cell receptor beta chains from one sample sequenced in a study of cytomegalovirus exposure and HLA in healthy donors. PCR used 60 Vbeta primers and 13 Jbeta primers. Data came from immunoSEQ multiplex PCR; TCRdb stores just in-frame clones and leaves some out. The sample lists roughly 200,000 clones; about nine tenths were seen once. Sequencing was performed on PBMCs. Receptor source: a man younger than 45 in good health and CMV-seronegative.

The J gene is TRBJ1-2, the V gene TRBV29-1; 8 positions match TRBD1. V lost 4 bases to trimming and J lost 5 bases; unmatched junction nucleotides: 9. This CDR3 has 14 amino acids. Germline V gene sequence: CDR1 SQVTM, CDR2 ANQGSEA. CDR3 sequence reads: CSVVVGQEGYGYTF. CDR3 DNA: TGCAGCGTTGTGGTGGGACAGGAGGGTTATGGCTACACCTTC.

This chain links TRBV6-5 with TRBJ2-5; D is possibly TRBD2 (5 bases). TRBJ2-7 matches the DNA end more closely, so the J call is doubtful. This CDR3 has 13 amino acids. Germline V gene lookup returns CDR1 MNHEY and CDR2 SVGAGI. CDR3 in amino acids: CASRMDFLDEQYF. CDR3 in DNA: TGTGCCAGCAGGATGGACTTTTTGGACGAGCAGTACTTC.

This clone was recorded only once. The chain combines TRBV11-2 with TRBJ1-3; TRBD1 agrees at 7 bases. Losses at the gene ends were 4 bases for V and 4 bases for J; bases not matched to a gene: 4. CDR3 size: 14 residues. CDR1 is SGHAT, CDR2 FQNNGV, per germline. The CDR3 loop is CASSSPDRGNTIYF. The DNA of the CDR3 is TGTGCCAGCAGCTCCCCGGACAGGGGAAACACCATATATTTT.

This clone occurred once. The gene calls are TRBV10-2 and TRBJ1-1; D remains unclear. The length of the CDR3 is 15 residues. Germline V lookup: CDR1 WSHSY, CDR2 SAAADI. The germline V and J ends were trimmed by 0 bases and 0 bases, with 8 bases remaining between them. CDR3 nucleotides: TGCGCCAGCAGTGAGTCGCCACAGTTGAACACTGAAGCTTTCTTT. It yields the protein CASSESPQLNTEAFF.

The rearrangement joins TRBV7-2 to TRBJ1-5, with 7 nucleotides matching TRBD1. Losses at the gene ends were 3 bases for V and 9 bases for J; bases not matched to a gene: 23. The length of the CDR3 is 19 residues. Germline V lookup: CDR1 SGHTA, CDR2 FQGNSA. CDR3 bases: TGTGCCAGCAGCTTGGAACCGACAGGGTTCGGCGCTACCGTCCGGCCCCAGCATTTT. Translating gives CASSLEPTGFGATVRPQHF.

With respect to this clone: This specimen includes other DNA sequences encoding the same CDR3. V is TRBV2 and J is TRBJ2-7; 7 bases line up with TRBD1. The CDR3 consists of 15 residues. The V gene's germline CDR1 is SNHLY and CDR2 FYNNEI. J gave up 0 bases and V 3 bases, and 5 bases lay outside the gene matches. In DNA, the CDR3 is TGTGCCAGCAGTGACCATAGGGGGCGCTCCTACGAGCAGTACTTC. Amino acid sequence: CASSDHRGRSYEQYF.

The chain recombines TRBV6-4 with TRBJ2-3; D perhaps matches TRBD2 (5 bases). The CDR3 covers 16 residues. In germline, CDR1 is MRHNA, CDR2 SNTAGT. V was trimmed by 0 bases and J by 3 bases, leaving 13 bases between them. The DNA for the CDR3 is TGTGCCAGCAGTGACTCCGCGGGTTTTACGACAGATACGCAGTATTTT. Protein product: CASSDSAGFTTDTQYF.

The J gene is TRBJ1-5, the V gene TRBV6-5; weak D call: TRBD1 (5 bases). The CDR3 is 14 amino acids. Germline CDR1 is MNHEY and CDR2 is SVGAGI. V lost 7 bases and J 1 base, leaving 11 bases between the germline ends. DNA of the CDR3: TGTGCCAGCATGGGGGGGGAGAGCAATCAGCCCCAGCATTTT. This translates into CASMGGESNQPQHF.

The gene calls are TRBV30 and TRBJ1-2; 7 bases are shared with TRBD1. Germline CDR1 and CDR2: GTSNPN and SVGIG (reference sequence). CDR3 size: 15 residues. The V and J ends lost 2 bases and 4 bases, in that order; junction bases with no gene match: 10. The CDR3 region is CAWSTTGYGLYGYTF. Written as DNA, the CDR3 is TGTGCCTGGAGTACGACAGGGTACGGTCTCTATGGCTACACCTTC.

The genes are TRBV7-8 and TRBJ2-2; D is unresolved. The CDR3 is 15 amino acids. The ends were cut back, 1 base at V and 0 bases at J, with 6 bases in the middle. Germline CDR1 and CDR2: SGHVS and FQNEAQ. The CDR3: CASSLDRTNTGELFF. The CDR3 nucleotides read TGTGCCAGCAGCTTAGACAGAACGAACACCGGGGAGCTGTTTTTT.

The chain has TRBV6-6 and TRBJ1-4; D call uncertain. Germline values: CDR1 MNHNY, CDR2 SVGAGI (reference sequence). The ends were cut back, 6 bases at V and 2 bases at J, with 13 bases in the middle. The CDR3 length is 15 residues. Written as DNA, the CDR3 is TGTGCCAGCAGGGCTGAGCCAGGCACTAATGAAAAACTGTTTTTT. Protein product: CASRAEPGTNEKLFF.

The rearrangement joins TRBV11-2 to TRBJ2-2; weak D call: TRBD1 (6 bases). From germline, CDR1 is SGHAT and CDR2 FQNNGV. V lost 5 bases, J lost 2 bases, and 12 bases lay in between. The CDR3 covers 15 residues. In nucleotides, the CDR3 is TGTGCCAGCAGCGCCCGACAGGACAACACCGGGGAGCTGTTTTTT. Translation: CASSARQDNTGELFF.

The table lists this clone with a count of one. The J gene is TRBJ2-6, the V gene TRBV25-1; D is possibly TRBD1 (6 bases). In germline, CDR1 is MGHDK, CDR2 SYGVNS. Trimming removed 2 bases from V and 2 bases from J, with 7 bases in between. CDR3 size: 15 residues. CDR3 sequence reads: CASSEQGTGANVLTF. The CDR3 nucleotides are TGTGCCAGCAGTGAACAGGGGACTGGGGCCAACGTCCTGACTTTC. Full variable domain (remainder filled in from reference TRBV25-1 and TRBJ2-6): EADIYQTPRYLVIGTGKKITLECSQTMGHDKMYWYQQDPGMELHLIHYSYGVNSTEKGDLSSESTVSRIRTEHFPLTLESARPSHTSQYLCASSEQGTGANVLTFGAGSRLTVL.

The CDR3 coding sequence is TGTGCCAGCAGTTTTCTGTCGTCAGGGGGCTACGAGCAGTACTTC. Encoded protein: CASSFLSSGGYEQYF. The chain joins TRBV27 to TRBJ2-5; TRBD1 matches 7 bases. The J call may not be correct, given that the DNA end is closer to TRBJ2-7. This CDR3 comprises 15 residues. Germline values: CDR1 MNHEY, CDR2 SMNVEV (reference sequence).